Sequencing of this T cell receptor beta chain was carried out in a study of blood T cells in healthy people across ages. About the study: Using template switching, researchers captured about one barcoded beta molecule for each two T cells. Whole-study results and caveats: Among T cells, TCR beta diversity per million cells dropped roughly linearly as age rose.

The authors ran a second PCR of about 6 to 11 cycles using a sample-barcoded 5' primer and a J-beta primer mix. TCRdb passed the 5' RACE reads through MiXCR, listing each CDR3 protein once. Of approximately 780,000 distinct CDR3 sequences in the sample, under 30% were seen once. This CDR3 region has 14 residues. Germline CDR1 reads SNHLY; CDR2 reads FYNNEI. With 8 bases clipped from V and 8 bases from J, the junction kept 10 bases outside the gene matches. This clonotype has ten or more counts. The antigen is not known. This sample was also put to use in a study of T cells of mothers and their children. That paper notes: Nine systemically healthy Caucasian donors: three mothers, six children.

This clonotype originated in a boy under 18 in good health. V and J are TRBV2 and TRBJ2-1, with TRBD1 identical over 9 bases. Sequencing used blood. The CDR3 is CASGWDRVGDEQFF. CDR3 coding DNA: TGTGCCAGCGGGTGGGACAGGGTCGGGGATGAGCAGTTCTTC.